The 10 T cell receptor beta chains below all came from one sample that was sequenced in a study of shared clonotypes between healthy human individuals. The assay was immunoSEQ multiplex PCR, and TCRdb's table has in-frame clones only and misses some. The data hold around 1.4 million clones, with 97% to 99% observed a single time. Source material: naive CD4+ T cells sorted from blood. Subset described: CD45RA+ positively selected. The receptor set was obtained from a man aged 25-45 years in good health.

The chain links TRBV13 to TRBJ2-1, with 8 bases that match TRBD2. Germline assignment: CDR1 PRHDT and CDR2 FYEKMQ (reference sequence). The CDR3 contains 17 residues. Unmatched junction bases numbered 11, after V lost 4 bases and J lost 3 bases. CDR3 sequence reads: CASSSVGRAQNYNEQFF. Written as DNA, the CDR3 is TGTGCCAGCAGCTCGGTCGGGAGGGCCCAGAACTACAATGAGCAGTTCTTC.

This sequence joins TRBV7-3 and TRBJ2-2, with 9 bases aligning to TRBD1. This CDR3 spans 15 amino acids. Germline lookup yields CDR1 SGHTA and CDR2 FQGTGA. With V trimmed by 2 bases and J by 4 bases, 2 bases remained unmatched. CDR3 nucleotides: TGTGCCAGCAGCTTAGGGACAGGGCCCACCGGGGAGCTGTTTTTT. It translates to CASSLGTGPTGELFF.

This rearrangement joins TRBV10-2 to TRBJ2-7, with D uncertain. With 7 bases removed from V and 5 bases from J, the gap between germline ends came to 15 bases. The CDR3 sequence is 13 residues long. Germline values: CDR1 WSHSY, CDR2 SAAADI. The DNA for the CDR3 is TGCGCCAGCATCGGCTTGCGACCTAACGAGCAGTACTTC. Translated: CASIGLRPNEQYF.

CDR3 amino acids: CASSSGTSGREQYF. In DNA form, the CDR3 reads TGTGCCAGCAGCTCAGGGACTAGCGGGCGAGAGCAGTACTTC. J is TRBJ2-7 and V is TRBV11-2; 12 bases are a match to TRBD2. The germline CDR1 and CDR2 sequences are SGHAT and FQNNGV. The CDR3 runs 14 residues. The junction had 5 bases not matched to a gene; V was cut back by 4 bases and J by 7 bases.

The chain is built from TRBV13 and TRBJ2-5, with 13 bases lining up with TRBD2. The CDR3 contains 15 residues. Germline CDR1 and CDR2: PRHDT and FYEKMQ (reference sequence). The V and J ends lost 5 bases and 3 bases, in that order; junction bases with no gene match: 3. The CDR3 is CASSLGLAGEETQYF. The CDR3 nucleotides read TGTGCCAGCAGCCTTGGACTAGCGGGAGAAGAGACCCAGTACTTC.

This sequence joins TRBV5-1 and TRBJ2-2; 9 nucleotides match TRBD2. The V segment lost 4 bases and the J segment 5 bases; nucleotides outside the gene matches: 6. Germline CDR1 and CDR2: SGHRS and YFSETQ. This CDR3 is built from 15 residues. CDR3 DNA sequence: TGCGCCAGCAGCACGCAAGCGGGAGGTACCGGGGAGCTGTTTTTT. Its protein is CASSTQAGGTGELFF.

This sequence joins TRBV18 and TRBJ1-5, with D possibly TRBD1 on 6 matching bases. This CDR3 region has 14 residues. The germline gives CDR1 KGHSH, CDR2 LQKENI. Trimming took off 6 bases at V and 6 bases at J, with 15 bases between the two ends. The CDR3 sequence is CASSQGQGSQPQHF. CDR3 DNA: TGTGCCAGCTCTCAAGGGCAGGGGAGTCAGCCCCAGCATTTT.

The chain combines TRBV9 with TRBJ2-3, with D hard to call. The V gene lost 3 bases and the J gene lost 8 bases, with 19 bases spanning the gap. The CDR3 contains 15 residues. Germline V gene sequence: CDR1 SGDLS, CDR2 YYNGEE. The CDR3 is CASSADQAPGRTQYF. Here the CDR3 DNA reads TGTGCCAGCAGCGCGGACCAGGCGCCAGGTCGTACGCAGTATTTT.

This chain joins TRBV18 and TRBJ2-7; perhaps D is TRBD1 or TRBD2 (6 bases each). Germline CDR1 is KGHSH and CDR2 is LQKENI. Trimming took 1 base from V and 2 from J, leaving 12 bases between them. The CDR3 is 15 amino acids. For the CDR3, the DNA is TGTGCCAGCTCACCACTCGATCGGGGGCCCTACGAGCAGTACTTC. Translated, it gives CASSPLDRGPYEQYF. Based on the CDR3 plus reference TRBV18 and TRBJ2-7, the full variable domain is NAGVMQNPRHLVRRRGQEARLRCSPMKGHSHVYWYRQLPEEGLKFMVYLQKENIIDESGMPKERFSAEFPKEGPSILRIQQVVRGDSAAYFCASSPLDRGPYEQYFGPGTRLTVT.

The chain combines TRBV5-8 with TRBJ2-7, with 9 bases fitting TRBD1. Germline assignment: CDR1 SGHTS and CDR2 YDEGEE. CDR3 size: 17 residues. The J segment lost 6 bases and the V segment lost 3 bases, leaving 16 bases of the junction unmatched. The CDR3 DNA reads TGTGCCAGCAGCTCAGGACAGGGGATTCCGGGTGGTTCCGAGCAGTACTTC. Translation gives CASSSGQGIPGGSEQYF.